The 6 T cell receptor beta chains reported below all come from one sample, sequenced in a study of blood T cell repertoires in COVID-19. The data were produced by immunoSEQ multiplex PCR, yet TCRdb's version contains in-frame clones alone and is incomplete. The sample lists roughly 230,000 clones, 80% to 90% occurring once. Specimen: PBMCs or T cells enriched from blood (not recorded which). The origin of the receptors is a woman aged 50 to 60 who had been exposed to COVID-19.

V usage is TRBV9 and J usage is TRBJ2-2; D call uncertain. Trimming pared 3 bases from V and 8 bases from J, leaving 17 bases between. CDR1 and CDR2 (germline): SGDLS, YYNGEE. The CDR3 is made up of 15 amino acids. The CDR3 DNA sequence: TGTGCCAGCAGCGCGCTACAGTATCCGAGAGGGGAGCTGTTTTTT. It yields the protein CASSALQYPRGELFF.

The genes are TRBV29-1 and TRBJ2-1; possibly TRBD2 for D (7 bases). This CDR3 region has 14 residues. Trimming removed 4 bases at V and 2 bases at J, with 12 bases between. Looked up from germline, CDR1 is SQVTM and CDR2 is ANQGSEA. CDR3 nucleotide sequence: TGCAGCGTTGGGGGGGGGCTCGCCTACAATGAGCAGTTCTTC. This gives the protein CSVGGGLAYNEQFF.

This clone has a count of ten or more. Other DNA sequences in the same sample also yield this CDR3. This chain links TRBV19 with TRBJ1-1; D call uncertain. Trimming removed 2 bases at V and 2 bases at J, with 6 bases between. Germline V gene lookup returns CDR1 LNHDA and CDR2 SQIVND (reference sequence). The CDR3 has 13 amino acids. Here the CDR3 DNA reads TGTGCCAGTAGTATACTAAGAAACACTGAAGCTTTCTTT. Residues: CASSILRNTEAFF.

This clone was counted only a few times. This sequence joins TRBV7-2 and TRBJ2-7; TRBD2 aligns across 10 bases. The CDR3 loop spans 14 amino acids. In germline, CDR1 is SGHTA, CDR2 FQGNSA. V shed 3 bases and J 2 bases; nucleotides not matched to a gene: 1. The CDR3 loop is CASSFSGGPYEQYF. CDR3 DNA sequence: TGTGCCAGCAGCTTTAGCGGGGGGCCCTACGAGCAGTACTTC. The full variable domain, its missing parts supplied by reference TRBV7-2 and TRBJ2-7, is GAGVSQSPSNKVTEKGKDVELRCDPISGHTALYWYRQSLGQGLEFLIYFQGNSAPDKSGLPSDRFSAERTGGSVSTLTIQRTQQEDSAVYLCASSFSGGPYEQYFGPGTRLTVT.

This chain uses TRBV7-2 with TRBJ2-5, with TRBD1 matching over 8 bases. The V gene end was trimmed by 0 bases and the J gene end by 3 bases; junction bases not matched to a gene: 9. Germline loops: CDR1 SGHTA, CDR2 FQGNSA. This CDR3 contains 17 residues. The CDR3 DNA reads TGTGCCAGCAGCTTAGCCCAATCAACGACAGGGGAAGAGACCCAGTACTTC. Protein: CASSLAQSTTGEETQYF.

This chain connects TRBV5-1 to TRBJ2-1; the match to TRBD2 covers 8 bases. The V and J ends lost 2 bases and 6 bases, in that order; junction bases with no gene match: 4. Germline CDR1 SGHRS, CDR2 YFSETQ. The CDR3 loop spans 14 amino acids. CDR3: CASSLIAGFNEQFF. CDR3 in DNA: TGCGCCAGCAGCTTAATAGCGGGGTTCAATGAGCAGTTCTTC.